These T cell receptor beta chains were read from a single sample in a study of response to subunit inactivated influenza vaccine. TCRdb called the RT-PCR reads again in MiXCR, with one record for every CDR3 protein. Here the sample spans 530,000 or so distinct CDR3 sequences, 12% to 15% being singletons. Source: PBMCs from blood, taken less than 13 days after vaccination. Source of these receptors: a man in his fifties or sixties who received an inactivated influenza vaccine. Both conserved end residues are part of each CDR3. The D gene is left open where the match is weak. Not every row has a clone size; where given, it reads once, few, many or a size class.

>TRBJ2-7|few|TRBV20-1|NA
TGCAGTGCTAGTCGTGGGGGAGTCGCCTACGAGCAGTACTTC
CSASRGGVAYEQYF
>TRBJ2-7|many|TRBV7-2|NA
TGTGCCAGCAGCTTAGGGCAGGGTTGGATCTACGAGCAGTACTTC
CASSLGQGWIYEQYF
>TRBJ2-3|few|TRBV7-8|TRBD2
TGTGCCAGCAGCTTAGTATCAAGCGGGGGTTTCACAGATACGCAGTATTTT
CASSLVSSGGFTDTQYF
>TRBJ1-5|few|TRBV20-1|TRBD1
TGCAGCGCTACGACAGGGCGTCGCTATAGCAATCAGCCCCAGCATTTT
CSATTGRRYSNQPQHF
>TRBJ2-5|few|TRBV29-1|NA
TGCAGCGCTGATCAGGGAGGCGGGGAGACCCAGTACTTC
CSADQGGGETQYF
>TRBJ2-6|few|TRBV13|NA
TGTGCCAGCAGCCTACTTATCGGGGGCACTGGGGCCAACGTCCTGACTTTC
CASSLLIGGTGANVLTF
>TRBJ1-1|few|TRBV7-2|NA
TGTGCCAGCAGCTCAAGGGTAATGAACACTGAAGCTTTCTTT
CASSSRVMNTEAFF
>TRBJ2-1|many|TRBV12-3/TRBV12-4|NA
TGTGCCAGCAGGCCCCTGACAGAATACAATGAGCAGTTCTTC
CASRPLTEYNEQFF
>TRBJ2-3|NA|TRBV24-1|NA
TGTGCCACCAGTGACCCCGGGTGGGGAGTAAGTAGCACAGATACGCAGTATTTT
CATSDPGWGVSSTDTQYF
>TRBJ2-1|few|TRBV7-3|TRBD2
TGTGCCAGCAGTTTCGGGAGGCCGGGTTACAATGAGCAGTTCTTC
CASSFGRPGYNEQFF
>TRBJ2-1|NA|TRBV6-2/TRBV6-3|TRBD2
TGTGCCAGCAGTTACTCGAAGGCTGTCGGGGGGGCCCTCAATGAGCAGTTCTTC
CASSYSKAVGGALNEQFF
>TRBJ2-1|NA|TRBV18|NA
TGTGCCAGCTCACCAAATATCCTCAGCAATGAGCAGTTCTTC
CASSPNILSNEQFF
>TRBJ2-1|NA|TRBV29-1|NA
TGCAGCGTTGTCTCGGGAGAAGTCCCCTACAATGAGCAGTTCTTC
CSVVSGEVPYNEQFF
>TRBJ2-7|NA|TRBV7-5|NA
NA
CISVPEAEALAAEYYEQYF
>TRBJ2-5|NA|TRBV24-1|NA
TGTGCCACCAGTGATTGGACAAGTCAAGAGACCCAGTACTTC
CATSDWTSQETQYF
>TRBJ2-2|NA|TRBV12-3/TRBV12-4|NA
TGTGCCAGCAACCTTCGGGGGACGAACACCGGGGAGCTGTTTTTT
CASNLRGTNTGELFF
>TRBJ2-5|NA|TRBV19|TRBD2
TGTGCCAGTAGTGGGACTAGTTTGGAGACCCAGTACTTC
CASSGTSLETQYF
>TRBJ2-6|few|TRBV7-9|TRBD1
TGTGCCAGCAGTTTCACAGGGGATGGGGCCAACGTCCTGACTTTC
CASSFTGDGANVLTF
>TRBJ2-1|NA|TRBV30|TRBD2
TGTGCCGGTCGCGCCTTTGGGACTAGCGGCTACAATGAGCAGTTCTTC
CAGRAFGTSGYNEQFF
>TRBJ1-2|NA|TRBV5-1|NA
TGCGCCAGCAGCTTATCGTCGCCTGGGGGTTTTGGCTACACCTTC
CASSLSSPGGFGYTF
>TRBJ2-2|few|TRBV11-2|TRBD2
TGTGCCAGCAGCTCAACCCTAGCGGGGGACACCGGGGAGCTGTTTTTT
CASSSTLAGDTGELFF
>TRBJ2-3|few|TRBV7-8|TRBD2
TGTGCCAGCAGCGGAGCCGGGACTAGGCTAAGCACAGATACGCAGTATTTT
CASSGAGTRLSTDTQYF
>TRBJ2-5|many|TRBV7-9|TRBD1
TGTGCCAGCAGCTTCGGACAGGGGGCTGAGACCCAGTACTTC
CASSFGQGAETQYF
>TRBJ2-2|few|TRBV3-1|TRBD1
TGTGCCAGCAGCCGTCAGACAGGGGGCGGCACCGGGGAGCTGTTTTTT
CASSRQTGGGTGELFF